The rows below give T cell receptor beta chains drawn from one sample of a study of blood T cell repertoires in COVID-19. Here immunoSEQ multiplex PCR was the method, and the copy in TCRdb shows in-frame clones only, minus some. The sample includes about 250,000 clones, about 80% seen only once; the top ten take 15% to 17%. Sequences were obtained from peripheral blood. These receptors all stem from a person aged 65 to 85 with COVID-19, enrolled during active disease. The CDR3 runs from the conserved cysteine through the conserved F or W. D genes are given only for firm matches. Not all rows give a size; the values are once, few, many and, for expanded clones, a class.

j_call: TRBJ2-2; v_call: TRBV5-1; clone_size: once; d_call: TRBD2; cdr3_length: 16; cdr3_nt: TGCGCCAGCAGGCGGACTAGCGGGGGGGCCTCCGGGGAGCTGTTTTTT; cdr3_aa: CASRRTSGGASGELFF
j_call: TRBJ1-1; v_call: TRBV10-3; clone_size: .; d_call: .; cdr3_length: 14; cdr3_nt: TGTGCCATCACCCCCCGGCAGGGGAGCCCTGAAGCTTTCTTT; cdr3_aa: CAITPRQGSPEAFF
j_call: TRBJ1-4; v_call: TRBV4-1; clone_size: .; d_call: .; cdr3_length: 16; cdr3_nt: TGCGCCAGCAGCCAAGACCTACAGGGCGAAGGTACACCCACATATTTT; cdr3_aa: CASSQDLQGEGTPTYF
j_call: TRBJ2-7; v_call: TRBV3-1/TRBV3-2; clone_size: .; d_call: TRBD2; cdr3_length: 16; cdr3_nt: TGTGCCAGCAGCCAAGACCTGGGCCTAGCGGCTTACGAGCAGTACTTC; cdr3_aa: CASSQDLGLAAYEQYF
j_call: TRBJ2-2; v_call: TRBV9; clone_size: .; d_call: .; cdr3_length: 16; cdr3_nt: TGTGCCAGCAGCGTAGCCGGGTCTCCGAACACCGGGGAGCTGTTTTTT; cdr3_aa: CASSVAGSPNTGELFF
j_call: TRBJ1-5; v_call: TRBV6-5; clone_size: .; d_call: .; cdr3_length: 14; cdr3_nt: TGTGCCAGTGGCGCGACTTATAGCAATCAGCCCCAGCATTTT; cdr3_aa: CASGATYSNQPQHF
j_call: TRBJ2-3; v_call: TRBV7-9; clone_size: once; d_call: .; cdr3_length: 15; cdr3_nt: TGTGCCAGCAGCTTAGCGGGGGGACCTACAGATACGCAGTATTTT; cdr3_aa: CASSLAGGPTDTQYF
j_call: TRBJ2-3; v_call: TRBV13; clone_size: many; d_call: .; cdr3_length: 13; cdr3_nt: TGTGCCAGCAGGATCGAGGAGGCAGATACGCAGTATTTT; cdr3_aa: CASRIEEADTQYF
j_call: TRBJ2-7; v_call: TRBV29-1; clone_size: .; d_call: TRBD1; cdr3_length: 14; cdr3_nt: TGCAGCGTATTGACAGGGGAGGTCTCCTACGAGCAGTACTTC; cdr3_aa: CSVLTGEVSYEQYF
j_call: TRBJ1-1; v_call: TRBV12-3/TRBV12-4; clone_size: .; d_call: .; cdr3_length: 13; cdr3_nt: TGTGCCAGCCTCGAGCTCGGTAACACTGAAGCTTTCTTT; cdr3_aa: CASLELGNTEAFF
j_call: TRBJ1-6; v_call: TRBV19; clone_size: few; d_call: .; cdr3_length: 12; cdr3_nt: TGTGCCAGTAGTCGTCCCAGGGCACCCCTCCACTTT; cdr3_aa: CASSRPRAPLHF
j_call: TRBJ2-5; v_call: TRBV7-2; clone_size: .; d_call: .; cdr3_length: 13; cdr3_nt: TGTGCCAGCAGCCCGGTCGGTAAAGAGACCCAGTACTTC; cdr3_aa: CASSPVGKETQYF
j_call: TRBJ2-3; v_call: TRBV28; clone_size: .; d_call: TRBD2; cdr3_length: 17; cdr3_nt: TGTGCCAGCAGTTTATTGGGACTAGCCCCTAGCACAGATACGCAGTATTTT; cdr3_aa: CASSLLGLAPSTDTQYF
j_call: TRBJ1-2; v_call: TRBV7-6; clone_size: .; d_call: .; cdr3_length: 13; cdr3_nt: TGTGCCAGCAGCTTGGAGGGAAACTATGGCTACACCTTC; cdr3_aa: CASSLEGNYGYTF
j_call: TRBJ1-2; v_call: TRBV6-5; clone_size: .; d_call: TRBD1; cdr3_length: 13; cdr3_nt: TGTGCCAGCCTGGGACAGGGGTATTATGGCTACACCTTC; cdr3_aa: CASLGQGYYGYTF
j_call: TRBJ2-2; v_call: TRBV28; clone_size: once; d_call: TRBD2; cdr3_length: 18; cdr3_nt: TGTGCCAGCAGTTTATTGACTAGCGGGGGATTGAACACCGGGGAGCTGTTTTTT; cdr3_aa: CASSLLTSGGLNTGELFF
j_call: TRBJ2-2; v_call: TRBV6-2/TRBV6-3; clone_size: .; d_call: .; cdr3_length: 18; cdr3_nt: TGTGCCAGCAGCTCCAACCCATTGGACACGTCGAACACCGGGGAGCTGTTTTTT; cdr3_aa: CASSSNPLDTSNTGELFF
j_call: TRBJ1-4; v_call: TRBV4-1; clone_size: .; d_call: TRBD1; cdr3_length: 15; cdr3_nt: TGCGCCAGCAGCCAAGAACGGGACAGTGCTGAAAAACTGTTTTTT; cdr3_aa: CASSQERDSAEKLFF
j_call: TRBJ2-7; v_call: TRBV7-2; clone_size: .; d_call: TRBD2; cdr3_length: 17; cdr3_nt: TGTGCCAGCAGAGAGACTAGCGGGAGATATAAATCCAGCGAGCAGTACTTC; cdr3_aa: CASRETSGRYKSSEQYF
j_call: TRBJ1-2; v_call: TRBV5-1; clone_size: .; d_call: .; cdr3_length: 14; cdr3_nt: TGCGCCAGCAGGGAGGGGGGGCGAGACTATGGCTACACCTTC; cdr3_aa: CASREGGRDYGYTF
j_call: TRBJ2-3; v_call: TRBV7-2; clone_size: .; d_call: TRBD1; cdr3_length: 17; cdr3_nt: TGTGCCAGCAGCTCCCCCCTGGGGACAGGGTCCACAGATACGCAGTATTTT; cdr3_aa: CASSSPLGTGSTDTQYF
j_call: TRBJ2-1; v_call: TRBV7-3; clone_size: once; d_call: TRBD2; cdr3_length: 14; cdr3_nt: TGTGCCAGCAGCTTAGAAGCGGGGAGCAATGAGCAGTTCTTC; cdr3_aa: CASSLEAGSNEQFF